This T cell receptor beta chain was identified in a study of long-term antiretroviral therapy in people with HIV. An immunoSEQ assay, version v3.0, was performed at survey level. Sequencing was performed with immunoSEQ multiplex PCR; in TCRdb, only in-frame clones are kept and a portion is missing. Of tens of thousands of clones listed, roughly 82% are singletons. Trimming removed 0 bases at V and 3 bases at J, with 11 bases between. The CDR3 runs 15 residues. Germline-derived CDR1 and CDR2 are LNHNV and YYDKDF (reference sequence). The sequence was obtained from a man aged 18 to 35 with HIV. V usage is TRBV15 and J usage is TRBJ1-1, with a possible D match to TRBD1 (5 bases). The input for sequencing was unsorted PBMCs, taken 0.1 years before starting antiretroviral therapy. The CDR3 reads CATSRETGLDTEAFF. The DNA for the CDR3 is TGTGCCACCAGCAGAGAAACGGGACTAGACACTGAAGCTTTCTTT.